This T cell receptor beta chain was sequenced during a study of T cells in localized non-small cell lung cancer. The data were produced by immunoSEQ multiplex PCR, yet TCRdb's version contains in-frame clones alone and is incomplete. The sample has 7,000 to 9,500 clones; over 85% are singletons. V dropped 0 bases and J dropped 2; count of bases not matched to a gene: 4. This CDR3 has 16 residues. Germline CDR1 MNHNY, CDR2 SVGAGI (reference sequence). Note on this clone: No antigen is known for it.

Study-level points and caveats: Uninvolved adjacent lung showed higher T cell clonality than tumor.

The chain recombines TRBV6-6 with TRBJ2-3; the match to TRBD2 covers 8 bases. The TCR sequence derives from a female donor at least 60 years old with stage II squamous cell lung carcinoma. The specimen comprised peripheral blood, sampled before any cancer treatment. The CDR3 loop reads CASSYSAREVTDTQYF. Written as DNA, the CDR3 is TGTGCCAGCAGTTACTCGGCGCGGGAGGTCACAGATACGCAGTATTTT.